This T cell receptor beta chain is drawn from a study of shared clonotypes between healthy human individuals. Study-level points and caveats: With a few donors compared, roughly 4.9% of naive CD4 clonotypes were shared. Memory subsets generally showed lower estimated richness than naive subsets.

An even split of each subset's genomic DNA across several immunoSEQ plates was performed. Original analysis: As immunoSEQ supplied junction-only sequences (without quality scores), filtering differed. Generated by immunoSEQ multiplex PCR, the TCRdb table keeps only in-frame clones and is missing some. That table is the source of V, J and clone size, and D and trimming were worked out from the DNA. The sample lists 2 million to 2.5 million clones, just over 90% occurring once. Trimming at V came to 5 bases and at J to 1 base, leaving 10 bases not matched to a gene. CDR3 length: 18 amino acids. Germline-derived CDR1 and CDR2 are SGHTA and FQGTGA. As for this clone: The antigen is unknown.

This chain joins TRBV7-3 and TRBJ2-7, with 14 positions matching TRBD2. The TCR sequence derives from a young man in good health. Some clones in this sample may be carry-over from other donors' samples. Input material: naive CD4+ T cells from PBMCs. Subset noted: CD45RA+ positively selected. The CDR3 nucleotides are TGTGCCAGCAGCCCCGGGACTAGCGGGAGCGGGATTTCCTACGAGCAGTACTTC. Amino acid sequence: CASSPGTSGSGISYEQYF.